Listed below are T cell receptor beta chains from one sample, sequenced in a study of blood T cells in healthy people across ages. TCRdb reprocessed the 5' RACE reads with MiXCR, giving one entry per CDR3 protein. The sample holds about 1.1 million distinct CDR3 sequences, around two fifths seen once. The material sequenced was blood. These receptor sequences come from a man younger than 30 in good health. Both conserved end residues are part of each CDR3. The order of the fields is V gene, D gene, clone size, J gene, CDR3 protein, CDR3 DNA. The D gene is left open where the match is weak. Some rows have no size entry. The others give once, few or many, or a class for an expanded clone.

V gene: TRBV12-3/TRBV12-4; D gene: NA; clone size: few; J gene: TRBJ2-2; CDR3 protein: CASSTGGTIDGELFF; CDR3 DNA: TGTGCCAGCAGTACCGGCGGGACAATAGACGGGGAGCTGTTTTTT
V gene: TRBV12-3/TRBV12-4; D gene: NA; clone size: NA; J gene: TRBJ1-1; CDR3 protein: CASSSRQQLNTEAFF; CDR3 DNA: TGTGCCAGCAGTTCAAGACAGCAATTGAACACTGAAGCTTTCTTT
V gene: TRBV6-5; D gene: TRBD1; clone size: NA; J gene: TRBJ2-1; CDR3 protein: CASRNPGQGSGEQFF; CDR3 DNA: TGTGCCAGCAGAAACCCGGGACAGGGGTCCGGTGAGCAGTTCTTC
V gene: TRBV6-5; D gene: NA; clone size: few; J gene: TRBJ1-2; CDR3 protein: CASSYLTGVTNYGYTF; CDR3 DNA: TGTGCCAGCAGTTATCTAACCGGGGTAACTAACTATGGCTACACCTTC
V gene: TRBV20-1; D gene: TRBD1; clone size: NA; J gene: TRBJ2-1; CDR3 protein: CSARRDRGYEQFF; CDR3 DNA: TGCAGTGCTAGACGGGACAGGGGGTATGAGCAGTTCTTC
V gene: TRBV4-3; D gene: TRBD1; clone size: few; J gene: TRBJ1-5; CDR3 protein: CASSQEFKGASPQHF; CDR3 DNA: TGCGCCAGCAGCCAAGAGTTCAAGGGGGCAAGCCCCCAGCATTTT
V gene: TRBV7-2; D gene: NA; clone size: NA; J gene: TRBJ2-5; CDR3 protein: CASSLATVPLQGETQYF; CDR3 DNA: TGTGCCAGCAGCTTAGCGACAGTTCCCCTACAAGGCGAGACCCAGTACTTC
V gene: TRBV20-1; D gene: NA; clone size: few; J gene: TRBJ1-4; CDR3 protein: CSARLSEKLFF; CDR3 DNA: TGCAGTGCTCGTTTGTCGGAAAAACTGTTTTTT
V gene: TRBV11-2; D gene: NA; clone size: NA; J gene: TRBJ2-5; CDR3 protein: CASSYDGVETQYF; CDR3 DNA: TGTGCCAGCAGCTACGACGGGGTAGAGACCCAGTACTTC
V gene: TRBV7-9; D gene: NA; clone size: NA; J gene: TRBJ1-1; CDR3 protein: CASSPITQLNTEAFF; CDR3 DNA: TGTGCCAGCAGCCCCATCACACAGCTGAACACTGAAGCTTTCTTT
V gene: TRBV20-1; D gene: TRBD1; clone size: NA; J gene: TRBJ1-2; CDR3 protein: CSARDKGGGYGYTF; CDR3 DNA: TGCAGTGCTAGAGATAAAGGGGGCGGTTATGGCTACACCTTC
V gene: TRBV7-2; D gene: NA; clone size: NA; J gene: TRBJ2-2; CDR3 protein: CASSAQSRVRAGELFF; CDR3 DNA: TGTGCCAGCAGCGCGCAGTCTAGAGTTCGGGCCGGGGAGCTGTTTTTT
V gene: TRBV30; D gene: NA; clone size: few; J gene: TRBJ1-1; CDR3 protein: CAWSKVSRPNTEAFF; CDR3 DNA: TGTGCCTGGAGTAAAGTGTCGCGACCGAACACTGAAGCTTTCTTT
V gene: TRBV12-3/TRBV12-4; D gene: NA; clone size: once; J gene: TRBJ2-2; CDR3 protein: CASAGRYPIGELFF; CDR3 DNA: TGTGCCAGCGCAGGGCGCTATCCAATCGGGGAGCTGTTTTTT
V gene: TRBV20-1; D gene: TRBD1; clone size: NA; J gene: TRBJ1-1; CDR3 protein: CSAIRDRGRYTEAFF; CDR3 DNA: TGCAGTGCTATCCGGGACAGGGGGCGATATACTGAAGCTTTCTTT
V gene: TRBV6-2/TRBV6-3; D gene: NA; clone size: NA; J gene: TRBJ1-2; CDR3 protein: CASSPTGLGGYTF; CDR3 DNA: TGTGCCAGCAGTCCCACAGGGTTAGGAGGCTACACCTTC
V gene: TRBV5-6; D gene: NA; clone size: NA; J gene: TRBJ2-3; CDR3 protein: CASRGWGFDTDTQYF; CDR3 DNA: TGTGCCAGCAGAGGATGGGGGTTCGACACAGATACGCAGTATTTT
V gene: TRBV12-3/TRBV12-4; D gene: NA; clone size: few; J gene: TRBJ2-7; CDR3 protein: CASSLAVPEQYF; CDR3 DNA: TGTGCCAGCAGTTTGGCAGTACCGGAGCAGTACTTC
V gene: TRBV4-1; D gene: TRBD2; clone size: NA; J gene: TRBJ2-5; CDR3 protein: CASSQDPGGGQETQYF; CDR3 DNA: TGCGCCAGCAGCCAAGATCCCGGCGGGGGACAAGAGACCCAGTACTTC
V gene: TRBV7-2; D gene: NA; clone size: NA; J gene: TRBJ1-4; CDR3 protein: CASSFPQKLNEKLFF; CDR3 DNA: TGTGCCAGCAGCTTTCCCCAGAAGCTTAATGAAAAACTGTTTTTT
V gene: TRBV6-2/TRBV6-3; D gene: NA; clone size: NA; J gene: TRBJ1-5; CDR3 protein: CASSSLMEYNQPQHF; CDR3 DNA: TGTGCCAGCAGCTCCCTTATGGAGTACAATCAGCCCCAGCATTTT
V gene: TRBV7-9; D gene: NA; clone size: NA; J gene: TRBJ2-5; CDR3 protein: CASSLAADQETQYF; CDR3 DNA: TGTGCCAGCAGCTTAGCGGCAGACCAAGAGACCCAGTACTTC
V gene: TRBV4-1; D gene: NA; clone size: once; J gene: TRBJ2-5; CDR3 protein: CASSQDLEYQETQYF; CDR3 DNA: TGCGCCAGCAGCCAAGACCTCGAGTACCAAGAGACCCAGTACTTC
V gene: TRBV5-1; D gene: TRBD1; clone size: NA; J gene: TRBJ1-2; CDR3 protein: CASTAAQGAYYGYTF; CDR3 DNA: TGCGCCAGCACGGCCGCACAGGGGGCTTACTATGGCTACACCTTC
V gene: TRBV10-3; D gene: TRBD1; clone size: NA; J gene: TRBJ1-1; CDR3 protein: CAISQTGGKNTEAFF; CDR3 DNA: TGTGCCATCAGTCAGACAGGGGGAAAGAACACTGAAGCTTTCTTT
V gene: TRBV6-4; D gene: NA; clone size: NA; J gene: TRBJ1-2; CDR3 protein: CASSRGFLNYGYTF; CDR3 DNA: TGTGCCAGCAGTAGGGGCTTCTTAAACTATGGCTACACCTTC
V gene: TRBV16; D gene: NA; clone size: once; J gene: TRBJ1-1; CDR3 protein: CASSQSLGGNTEAFF; CDR3 DNA: TGTGCCAGCAGCCAATCGCTGGGGGGGAACACTGAAGCTTTCTTT
V gene: TRBV6-6; D gene: NA; clone size: NA; J gene: TRBJ2-3; CDR3 protein: CASSYRSSGGTQYF; CDR3 DNA: TGTGCCAGCAGTTACAGGAGTTCAGGTGGTACGCAGTATTTT